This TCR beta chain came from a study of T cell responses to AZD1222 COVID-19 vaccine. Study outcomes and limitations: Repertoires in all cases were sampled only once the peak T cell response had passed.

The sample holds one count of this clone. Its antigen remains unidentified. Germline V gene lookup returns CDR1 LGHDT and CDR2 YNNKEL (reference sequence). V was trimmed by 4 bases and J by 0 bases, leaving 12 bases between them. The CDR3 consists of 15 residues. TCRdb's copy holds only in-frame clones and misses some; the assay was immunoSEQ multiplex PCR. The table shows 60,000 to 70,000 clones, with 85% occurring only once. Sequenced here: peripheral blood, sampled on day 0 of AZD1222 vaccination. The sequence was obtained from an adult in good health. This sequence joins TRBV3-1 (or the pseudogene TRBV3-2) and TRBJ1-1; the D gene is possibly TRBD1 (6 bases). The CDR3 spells CASSPAGQLNTEAFF. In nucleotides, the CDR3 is TGTGCCAGCAGCCCGGCCGGACAGTTGAACACTGAAGCTTTCTTT.